A selection of T cell receptor beta chains follows, all from one sample in a study of regulatory T cells in long-lasting Graves disease. TCRdb re-called the multiplex PCR reads with MiXCR, one entry per CDR3 protein. The sample shows about 420,000 distinct CDR3 sequences, roughly 15% of them seen only once. These data were likewise used in another study, on T cells in Graves' hyperthyroidism and ophthalmopathy.

The material sequenced was peripheral blood mononuclear cells (PBMCs), taken at new diagnosis, from a patient treated with antithyroid drugs. The receptors come from a woman aged 18-29 years with Graves disease. Each CDR3 is given with its conserved first and last residue. The D gene is left open where the match is weak. Not all rows give a size; the values are once, few, many and, for expanded clones, a class.

v_gene	d_gene	j_gene	abundance	CDR3aa	CDR3nt
TRBV13	TRBD2	TRBJ2-5	many	CASSSLGLAGGLETQYF	TGTGCCAGCAGCTCCCTTGGACTAGCGGGAGGGCTAGAGACCCAGTACTTC
TRBV11-2	TRBD1	TRBJ2-7	many	CASSPLDRVGYEQYF	TGTGCCAGCAGCCCTCTTGACAGGGTAGGTTACGAGCAGTACTTC
TRBV27	TRBD2	TRBJ2-3	few	CASSLGASGRDTQYF	TGTGCCAGCAGTTTAGGGGCTAGCGGGAGGGATACGCAGTATTTT
TRBV27	NA	TRBJ2-5	NA	CASSLFWNPYSRRRSQETQYF	TGTGCCAGCAGTTTATTCTGGAACCCATATAGCCGACGGAGATCCCAAGAGACCCAGTACTTC
TRBV7-2	NA	TRBJ1-1	NA	CASSLDADPGWNTEAFF	TGTGCCAGCAGCTTAGACGCGGACCCCGGATGGAACACTGAAGCTTTCTTT
TRBV6-1	TRBD1	TRBJ1-6	NA	CASSQGTGAGFGSPLHF	TGTGCCAGCAGTCAAGGGACAGGGGCCGGGTTTGGTTCACCCCTCCACTTT
TRBV20-1	TRBD1	TRBJ2-6	NA	CSARVFVDRAHSGANVLTF	TGCAGTGCTAGAGTTTTCGTGGACAGGGCCCACTCTGGGGCCAACGTCCTGACTTTC
TRBV19	NA	TRBJ1-1	many	CATKENPVATEAFF	TGTGCCACCAAAGAAAATCCTGTCGCCACTGAAGCTTTCTTT
TRBV5-4	NA	TRBJ1-2	few	CASSADSRTVYGYTF	TGTGCCAGCAGCGCCGACTCTCGGACAGTCTATGGCTACACCTTC
TRBV30	NA	TRBJ2-5	many	CAWSTGRGYETQYF	TGTGCCTGGAGTACAGGGAGGGGGTATGAGACCCAGTACTTC
TRBV27	TRBD1	TRBJ2-5	many	CASRLLRTGGAETQYF	TGTGCCAGCAGACTCCTTCGGACAGGGGGCGCGGAGACCCAGTACTTC
TRBV3-1	NA	TRBJ1-5	many	CASSQDLINQPQHF	TGTGCCAGCAGCCAAGATCTGATCAATCAGCCCCAGCATTTT
TRBV7-3	NA	TRBJ2-1	NA	CASSLGESNNEQFF	TGTGCCAGCAGCTTGGGTGAATCCAACAATGAGCAGTTCTTC
TRBV5-1	NA	TRBJ2-3	NA	CASSSLGGNTDTQYF	TGCGCCAGCAGCTCTCTGGGGGGTAACACAGATACGCAGTATTTT
TRBV29-1	NA	TRBJ1-3	NA	CSVESRSSGNTIYF	TGCAGCGTTGAATCAAGGAGCTCTGGAAACACCATATATTTT
TRBV19	NA	TRBJ1-1	NA	CASSIWGIGTEAFF	TGTGCCAGTAGTATTTGGGGGATTGGCACTGAAGCTTTCTTT
TRBV12-3/TRBV12-4	TRBD2	TRBJ2-7	many	CASSRLAGGPYEQYF	TGTGCCAGCAGCCGACTAGCGGGAGGGCCCTACGAGCAGTACTTC
TRBV5-1	TRBD2	TRBJ2-7	NA	CASSTGLAGGSYEQYF	TGCGCCAGCAGCACGGGACTAGCGGGAGGATCCTACGAGCAGTACTTC
TRBV7-8	NA	TRBJ1-2	NA	CASSARELDYGYTF	TGTGCCAGCAGCGCCAGGGAATTGGACTATGGCTACACCTTC
TRBV7-9	NA	TRBJ2-7	NA	CASSLALLRDMSYEQYF	TGTGCCAGCAGCTTAGCCTTACTCCGGGACATGTCCTACGAGCAGTACTTC
TRBV5-1	TRBD1	TRBJ2-1	NA	CASSLAKGQIYNEQFF	TGCGCCAGCAGCTTGGCCAAGGGACAGATCTACAATGAGCAGTTCTTC
TRBV20-1	NA	TRBJ1-2	many	CSARDLGRLQRAQAGYTF	TGCAGTGCTAGAGATCTGGGCAGACTACAGCGGGCTCAAGCTGGCTACACCTTC
TRBV28	NA	TRBJ2-1	many	CASSLRVGGSYNEQFF	TGTGCCAGCAGTTTACGGGTGGGCGGCTCCTACAATGAGCAGTTCTTC
TRBV28	TRBD2	TRBJ2-1	NA	CASSFIGLAGYEQFF	TGTGCCAGCAGTTTCATCGGACTAGCGGGCTATGAGCAGTTCTTC
TRBV12-3/TRBV12-4	NA	TRBJ2-7	many	CASSLRLSDFSYEQYF	TGTGCCAGCAGTTTACGTTTGTCGGACTTCTCCTACGAGCAGTACTTC
TRBV7-8	NA	TRBJ2-1	NA	CASSYPEVRNEQFF	TGTGCCAGCAGCTACCCTGAGGTGCGCAATGAGCAGTTCTTC
TRBV24-1	TRBD1	TRBJ2-1	NA	CATSDLDREPYNEQFF	TGTGCCACCAGTGATTTGGACAGGGAACCCTACAATGAGCAGTTCTTC
TRBV6-2/TRBV6-3	NA	TRBJ2-1	NA	CASSLDRSSYEQFF	TGTGCCAGCAGCCTTGACAGGAGCTCCTACGAGCAGTTCTTC
TRBV30	TRBD1	TRBJ1-1	many	CAWSPGQGALDTEAFF	TGTGCCTGGAGTCCGGGACAGGGGGCGTTGGACACTGAAGCTTTCTTT
TRBV27	NA	TRBJ2-1	many	CASSPAGMVQFF	TGTGCCAGCAGCCCCGCGGGGATGGTGCAGTTCTTC
TRBV5-5	TRBD1	TRBJ1-2	NA	CASSYPDRGNGYTF	TGTGCCAGCAGCTACCCGGACAGGGGAAATGGCTACACCTTC
TRBV28	TRBD1	TRBJ2-1	many	CASSLWGVAGQGADEQFF	TGTGCCAGCAGTTTATGGGGGGTGGCGGGACAGGGGGCCGATGAGCAGTTCTTC
TRBV6-5	TRBD1	TRBJ1-1	NA	CASSYGTGNTEAFF	TGTGCCAGCAGTTACGGGACAGGGAACACTGAAGCTTTCTTT
TRBV7-2	NA	TRBJ2-3	many	CASSVMDISTDTQYF	TGTGCCAGCAGCGTAATGGACATAAGCACAGATACGCAGTATTTT
TRBV25-1	NA	TRBJ2-1	few	CASRVQYNEQFF	TGTGCCAGCAGGGTCCAATACAATGAGCAGTTCTTC
TRBV15	NA	TRBJ2-1	many	CATSRNPGSASYNEQFF	TGTGCCACCAGCAGAAACCCCGGGAGCGCCTCCTACAATGAGCAGTTCTTC
TRBV6-1	TRBD1	TRBJ1-1	many	CASRRQGAAVNTEAFF	TGTGCCAGCAGAAGACAGGGGGCTGCGGTGAACACTGAAGCTTTCTTT
TRBV6-4	NA	TRBJ1-3	NA	CASSTTADSGNTIYF	TGTGCCAGCAGTACTACAGCGGACTCTGGAAACACCATATATTTT
TRBV18	NA	TRBJ1-1	many	CASSPRLRGTEAFF	TGTGCCAGCTCACCAAGGTTGAGGGGCACTGAAGCTTTCTTT
TRBV4-2	TRBD2	TRBJ2-7	few	CASSHKSGRAYEQYF	TGTGCCAGCAGCCACAAAAGCGGGAGGGCCTACGAGCAGTACTTC
TRBV28	NA	TRBJ2-7	many	CASSPPGRRYEQYF	TGTGCCAGCAGTCCCCCCGGGCGTCGGTACGAGCAGTACTTC
TRBV19	NA	TRBJ1-2	NA	CASRTEFYGYTF	TGTGCCAGCAGGACTGAATTCTATGGCTACACCTTC
TRBV4-3	NA	TRBJ2-1	NA	CASSQGAGFGEQFF	TGCGCCAGCAGCCAAGGGGCGGGATTCGGCGAGCAGTTCTTC
TRBV2	TRBD1	TRBJ1-2	many	CAKRTGGDYGYTF	TGTGCCAAACGGACAGGGGGGGACTATGGCTACACCTTC
TRBV28	TRBD1	TRBJ2-3	many	CASSSRQGASTDTQYF	TGTGCCAGCAGTTCCCGACAGGGTGCGAGCACAGATACGCAGTATTTT
TRBV6-2/TRBV6-3	TRBD2	TRBJ2-7	many	CASSQLAGGAYEQYF	TGTGCCAGCAGTCAACTAGCGGGAGGGGCCTACGAGCAGTACTTC
TRBV29-1	NA	TRBJ2-1	many	CSTPGGYNEQFF	TGCAGCACCCCAGGCGGTTACAATGAGCAGTTCTTC
TRBV7-9	TRBD2	TRBJ2-3	many	CASGLEFTDTQYF	TGTGCCAGTGGACTAGAGTTCACAGATACGCAGTATTTT